This T cell receptor beta chain derives from a study of blood T cell repertoires in COVID-19. Study summary: Spain, Italy and the United States supplied samples that represented acute and convalescent COVID-19.

Sequencing was performed with immunoSEQ multiplex PCR; in TCRdb, only in-frame clones are kept and a portion is missing. The data hold about 45,000 clones, with just under 85% observed a single time. This CDR3 spans 16 amino acids. The germline V gene has CDR1 SGDLS and CDR2 YYNGEE. V was clipped by 4 bases and J by 2 bases; unmatched bases: 3. The sequenced material came from peripheral blood. The chain combines TRBV9 with TRBJ2-5; TRBD2 matches 15 bases. The TCR was taken from a man aged 45-60 years with active COVID-19. CDR3 protein: CASSPGLAGGQETQYF. The CDR3 DNA reads as TGTGCCAGCAGCCCAGGACTAGCGGGGGGGCAAGAGACCCAGTACTTC.